This TCR beta chain was found in a study of cytomegalovirus exposure and HLA in healthy donors. Turning to this clone: The antigen is not known. The junction departs from germline at one end; a sequencing error may be responsible.

Germline-derived CDR1 and CDR2 are GTSNPN and SVGIG (reference sequence). The CDR3 consists of 14 residues. Study-level findings and limits: Donors were assumed by presence/absence analyses to have roughly uniform sequencing depth. A list of 150 to 200 TCR beta chains associated with cytomegalovirus was given. A prior analysis recorded that most TCR beta V segments were productive about 87% or about 30% of the time.

The PCR made use of 60 Vbeta and 13 Jbeta primers. The protocol was immunoSEQ multiplex PCR, while the TCRdb copy is restricted to in-frame clones and leaves out a portion. Of approximately 100,000 clones in the sample, approximately 73% were seen once. The source material was PBMCs. The clonotype originates from a woman between 50 and 59 years old in good health and CMV-seropositive. The V gene is TRBV30, the J gene TRBJ2-1; weak D call: TRBD1 (5 bases). The CDR3 DNA reads TGTGCCTGGAGTAGGGGTGGGTCCTTCAATGAGCAGTTCTTC. This translates into CAWSRGGSFNEQFF.